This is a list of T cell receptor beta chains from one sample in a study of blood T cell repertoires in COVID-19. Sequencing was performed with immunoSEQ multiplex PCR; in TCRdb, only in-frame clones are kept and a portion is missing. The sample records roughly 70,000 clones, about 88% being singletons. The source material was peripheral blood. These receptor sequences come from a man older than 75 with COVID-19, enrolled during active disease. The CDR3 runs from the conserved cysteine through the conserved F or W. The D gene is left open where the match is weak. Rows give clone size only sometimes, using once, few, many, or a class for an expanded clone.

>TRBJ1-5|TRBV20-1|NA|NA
TGCAGTGCTAGCAAGGGGAAGCCCCAGCATTTT
CSASKGKPQHF
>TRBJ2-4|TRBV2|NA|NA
TGTGCCAGCAGTGAAAGTCTGGAGGGTTTGGAATACTTC
CASSESLEGLEYF
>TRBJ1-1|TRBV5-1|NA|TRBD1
TGCGCCAGCAGCTTAACCGGGACAGGGTCTACTGAAGCTTTCTTT
CASSLTGTGSTEAFF
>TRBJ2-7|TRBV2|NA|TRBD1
TGTGCCAGCAGTGAAGTGGGCAGGGGGCGTGGCGAGCAGTACTTC
CASSEVGRGRGEQYF
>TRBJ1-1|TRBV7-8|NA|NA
TGTGCCAGCAGCTTAGGAGTAGGAGACACTGAAGCTTTCTTT
CASSLGVGDTEAFF
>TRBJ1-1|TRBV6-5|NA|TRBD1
TGTGCCAGCAGTTTACAGGGGTGGAACACTGAAGCTTTCTTT
CASSLQGWNTEAFF
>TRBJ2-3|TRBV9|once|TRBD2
TGTGCCAGCAGCGTGACTAGCGGGGGTCACACAGATACGCAGTATTTT
CASSVTSGGHTDTQYF
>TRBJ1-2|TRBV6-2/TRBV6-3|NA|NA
TGTGCCAGCAGCGAACTCCCGGGAGCTCGGGCTAACTATGGCTACACCTTC
CASSELPGARANYGYTF
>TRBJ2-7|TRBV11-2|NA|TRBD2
TGTGCCAGCAGCTTTACTAGCGGGGTCAGAGGCGAGCAGTACTTC
CASSFTSGVRGEQYF
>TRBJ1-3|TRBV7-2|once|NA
TGTGCCAGCAGCTTAAAGTCGCCGAGCTCTGGAAACACCATATATTTT
CASSLKSPSSGNTIYF
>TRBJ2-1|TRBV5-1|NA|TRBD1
TGCGCCAGCAGCCGACAGGGGCCGGGGGTCAATGAGCAGTTCTTC
CASSRQGPGVNEQFF
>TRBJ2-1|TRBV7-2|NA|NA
TGTGCCAGCAGCTTAGCTACTAGCCGGCCGTTCTTC
CASSLATSRPFF
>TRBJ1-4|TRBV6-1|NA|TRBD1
TGTGCCAGCAGTGAGGAGACAGGGATCGGAAAACTGTTTTTT
CASSEETGIGKLFF
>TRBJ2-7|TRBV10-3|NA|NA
TGTGCCATCAGTGAAACTAGCGAGCAGTACTTC
CAISETSEQYF
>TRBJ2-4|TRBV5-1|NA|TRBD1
TGCGCCAGCAGCTGGAGACAGGGTTCGACGGACATTCAGTACTTC
CASSWRQGSTDIQYF
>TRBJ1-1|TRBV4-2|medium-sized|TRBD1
TGTGCCAGCAGCCAATGGACAGGGGGGACTGAAGCTTTCTTT
CASSQWTGGTEAFF